The 3 T cell receptor beta chains in this list originate from one sample, sequenced in a study of response to subunit inactivated influenza vaccine (dated by TCRdb to between 2017 and 2018). Library generation was performed with RT-PCR. The instrument given in TCRdb is Illumina HiSeq 2500. The raw public reads went through TCRdb reprocessing: fastp at Q25, MiXCR clone calling, in-frame beta chains kept. A single entry per CDR3 protein holds the most common genes and DNA from its merged rows. A total of around 850,000 distinct CDR3 sequences appear in this sample, about 18% of them only once. The top ten clonotypes cover 9.5% to 13% of the sample. This material consisted of PBMCs from blood, taken more than 4 days after vaccination. The receptors were gathered from a middle-aged man who received an inactivated influenza vaccine. Donor details come from another sample of the same person, matched by shared clones.

V is TRBV5-1 and J is TRBJ2-5, with D maybe TRBD2 (6 bases). Trimming took off 0 bases at V and 5 bases at J, with 14 bases between the two ends. The CDR3 is 15 amino acids. Per the germline V gene, CDR1 is SGHRS and CDR2 is YFSETQ. The CDR3 bases are TGCGCCAGCAGCTTGGGGTCAGCAGGAGGGGAGACCCAGTACTTC. Translation gives CASSLGSAGGETQYF.

The chain links TRBV11-2 to TRBJ2-5; 10 nucleotides line up with TRBD2. The CDR3 has 15 residues. Unmatched junction bases numbered 15, after V lost 7 bases and J lost 10 bases. Germline CDR1 reads SGHAT; CDR2 reads FQNNGV. The CDR3: CASNRGLASRGSQYF. The CDR3 DNA reads as TGTGCCAGCAACAGGGGACTAGCGAGCAGGGGGAGCCAGTACTTC. The variable domain in full, with the rest retrieved from reference TRBV11-2 and TRBJ2-5, is EAGVAQSPRYKIIEKRQSVAFWCNPISGHATLYWYQQILGQGPKLLIQFQNNGVVDDSQLPKDRFSAERLKGVDSTLKIQPAKLEDSAVYLCASNRGLASRGSQYFGPGTRLLVL.

This clonotype was detected only a few times. This chain links TRBV18 with TRBJ2-7, with 11 positions matching TRBD2. Unmatched junction bases numbered 8, after V lost 2 bases and J lost 2 bases. The germline gives CDR1 KGHSH, CDR2 LQKENI. The CDR3 is 17 residues long. In DNA, the CDR3 is TGTGCCAGCTCACCAAGAAGAGGGACTAGCGGTACCTACGAGCAGTACTTC. Translated: CASSPRRGTSGTYEQYF.